Listed here are 16 T cell receptor beta chains from one sample, sequenced in a study of cytomegalovirus exposure and HLA in healthy donors. The table came from immunoSEQ multiplex PCR; TCRdb's copy has only in-frame clones and leaves some out. The sample has 200,000 to 300,000 clones; roughly 90% are singletons. The sample comprised PBMCs. These receptors were collected from a man aged 18 to 29 in good health and CMV-seropositive.

This clone was found a few times. The chain carries TRBV6-5 and TRBJ1-3; D unresolved. The CDR3 extends over 12 amino acids. Deletions cut 6 bases from V and 4 bases from J, with 7 bases between. CDR1 and CDR2 from the germline V gene are MNHEY and SVGAGI. The CDR3: CASRSGGNTIYF. The DNA of the CDR3 is TGTGCCAGCAGAAGTGGGGGAAACACCATATATTTT.

The genes are TRBV20-1 and TRBJ1-1; unclear D gene. V was pared by 4 bases and J by 2 bases, with 5 bases between. The CDR3 length is 11 residues. CDR1 DFQATT and CDR2 SNEGSKA come from the germline V gene (reference sequence). Here the CDR3 DNA reads TGCAGTGCTAAAACAAACACTGAAGCTTTCTTT. It is translated as CSAKTNTEAFF.

This clone was detected only a few times. The chain uses TRBV11-2 and TRBJ2-7, with D tentatively TRBD1 (6 bases). V dropped 2 bases and J dropped 5 bases, with 13 bases sitting between them. The CDR3 runs 14 residues. CDR1 is SGHAT, CDR2 FQNNGV, per germline. CDR3 nucleotide sequence: TGTGCCAGCAGCTTACTACAGGGTGCCCACGAGCAGTACTTC. It translates to CASSLLQGAHEQYF.

This clone was recorded once. This chain links TRBV5-1 with TRBJ2-3; 9 bases are shared with TRBD1. The CDR3 has 14 amino acids. The germline V gene has CDR1 SGHRS and CDR2 YFSETQ. Trimming at V came to 4 bases and at J to 2 bases, leaving 2 bases not matched to a gene. The CDR3 sequence: CASSRDRATDTQYF. The CDR3, as DNA: TGCGCCAGCAGCCGGGACAGGGCCACAGATACGCAGTATTTT.

This clone came up a few times. The chain couples TRBV19 to TRBJ2-7; 7 positions agree with TRBD2. Germline values: CDR1 LNHDA, CDR2 SQIVND (reference sequence). Germline trimming cut 3 bases from V and 7 bases from J; bases unmatched to any gene: 3. This CDR3 contains 12 residues. The CDR3 nucleotides are TGTGCCAGTAGTATCGGGACTAAAGAGCAGTACTTC. This sequence encodes CASSIGTKEQYF.

The rearrangement links TRBV5-4 to TRBJ1-4; a weak D match, TRBD1 (6 bases). The V and J ends lost 4 bases and 4 bases respectively, with 8 bases between them. The CDR3 has 13 amino acids. CDR1 SGHNT and CDR2 YYREEE come from the germline V gene (reference sequence). Written as DNA, the CDR3 is TGTGCCAGCAGCCAGGACAGTAATGAAAAACTGTTTTTT. This gives the protein CASSQDSNEKLFF.

The chain is built from TRBV6-1 and TRBJ2-7, with TRBD1 identical over 9 bases. V lost 5 bases to trimming and J lost 2 bases; unmatched junction nucleotides: 7. CDR3 size: 15 residues. The germline V gene has CDR1 MNHNS and CDR2 SASEGT. This CDR3 is CASSTRQGDPYEQYF. CDR3 sequence (DNA): TGTGCCAGCAGTACGAGACAGGGGGATCCCTACGAGCAGTACTTC.

The chain combines TRBV5-1 with TRBJ2-1; D not certain. CDR1 SGHRS and CDR2 YFSETQ come from the germline V gene. CDR3 size: 14 residues. V was clipped by 0 bases and J by 7 bases, with 11 bases between them. The CDR3 DNA follows: TGCGCCAGCAGCTTGGATAGTCTGGCAAATGAGCAGTTCTTC. Encoded protein: CASSLDSLANEQFF.

The V call is TRBV5-4, the J call TRBJ2-7, with TRBD2 as a possible D gene (5 bases). V lost 4 bases and J 3 bases, leaving 14 bases between the germline ends. Germline loops: CDR1 SGHNT, CDR2 YYREEE (reference sequence). This CDR3 has 14 residues. The CDR3 nucleotides are TGTGCCAGCAGCCGAGGACTGGATCGCTACGAGCAGTACTTC. Encoded protein: CASSRGLDRYEQYF.

This rearrangement joins TRBV6-1 to TRBJ2-3; D unclear. Germline CDR1 and CDR2: MNHNS and SASEGT. Trimming removed 0 bases at V and 3 bases at J, with 10 bases between. The CDR3 runs 15 residues. This CDR3 reads CASSEATIRTDTQYF. CDR3 nucleotide sequence: TGTGCCAGCAGTGAAGCTACCATAAGGACAGATACGCAGTATTTT.

The rearrangement uses TRBV5-6 and TRBJ1-3; 9 bases fit TRBD1. Germline CDR1 reads SGHDT; CDR2 reads YYEEEE. Unmatched junction bases numbered 5, after V lost 5 bases and J lost 5 bases. The CDR3 spans 14 residues. Here the CDR3 reads CASRGQGERNTIYF. The CDR3 DNA sequence: TGTGCCAGCAGGGGACAGGGTGAAAGAAACACCATATATTTT. Based on the CDR3 plus reference TRBV5-6 and TRBJ1-3, the full variable domain is DAGVTQSPTHLIKTRGQQVTLRCSPKSGHDTVSWYQQALGQGPQFIFQYYEEEERQRGNFPDRFSGHQFPNYSSELNVNALLLGDSALYLCASRGQGERNTIYFGEGSWLTVV.

This sequence joins TRBV27 and TRBJ2-1, with 9 bases that match TRBD2. Germline trimming cut 6 bases from V and 4 bases from J; bases unmatched to any gene: 10. Germline loops: CDR1 MNHEY, CDR2 SMNVEV (reference sequence). The CDR3 has 16 amino acids. The CDR3: CASSRVAGVGYNEQFF. CDR3 bases: TGTGCCAGCAGCCGAGTAGCGGGAGTGGGGTACAATGAGCAGTTCTTC.

This clone was seen more than once but under ten times. The CDR3 here is CASRGPYGYTF. For the CDR3, the DNA is TGTGCCAGCCGGGGGCCCTATGGCTACACCTTC. The chain employs TRBV2 and TRBJ1-2; D is possibly TRBD1 (6 bases). The CDR3 spans 11 residues. The V gene's germline CDR1 is SNHLY and CDR2 FYNNEI. Trimming took 8 bases from V and 4 from J, leaving 8 bases between them.

This clone appeared a single time. The V gene is TRBV5-1, the J gene TRBJ2-1; the match to TRBD2 covers 10 bases. Looked up from germline, CDR1 is SGHRS and CDR2 is YFSETQ. V was clipped by 3 bases and J by 6 bases; unmatched bases: 12. This CDR3 spans 17 amino acids. The chain's CDR3 is CASSWTSGTSARNEQFF. The CDR3 nucleotides are TGCGCCAGCAGCTGGACTTCCGGGACTAGCGCTCGCAATGAGCAGTTCTTC.

The chain carries TRBV7-8 and TRBJ1-4, with a possible D match to TRBD1 (6 bases). V was cut by 5 bases and J by 6 bases, with 13 bases left in between. The CDR3 has 14 amino acids. Germline-derived CDR1 and CDR2 are SGHVS and FQNEAQ. The CDR3 is CASSTLTGDEKLFF. As DNA, the CDR3 is TGTGCCAGCAGCACCCTGACAGGTGATGAAAAACTGTTTTTT.

This clone was observed a few times. CDR3 sequence reads: CASSSGTSADTQYF. The CDR3, as DNA: TGTGCCAGCAGCTCTGGGACTAGCGCAGATACGCAGTATTTT. V usage is TRBV7-9 and J usage is TRBJ2-3, with 10 bases identical to TRBD2. This CDR3 region has 14 residues. Germline V gene data show CDR1 as SEHNR and CDR2 as FQNEAQ (reference sequence). V was clipped by 4 bases and J by 4 bases; unmatched bases: 2.